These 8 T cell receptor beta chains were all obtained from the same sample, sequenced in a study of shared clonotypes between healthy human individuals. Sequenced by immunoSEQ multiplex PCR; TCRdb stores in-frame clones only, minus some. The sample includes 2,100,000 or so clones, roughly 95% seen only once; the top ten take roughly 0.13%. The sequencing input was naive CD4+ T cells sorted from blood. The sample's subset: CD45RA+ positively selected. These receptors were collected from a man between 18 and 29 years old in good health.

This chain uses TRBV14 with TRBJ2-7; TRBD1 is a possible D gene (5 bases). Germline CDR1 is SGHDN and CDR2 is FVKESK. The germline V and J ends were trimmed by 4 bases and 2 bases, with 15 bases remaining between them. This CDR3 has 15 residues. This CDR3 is CASSPWGVGAYEQYF. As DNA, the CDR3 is TGTGCCAGCAGCCCCTGGGGCGTAGGAGCCTACGAGCAGTACTTC.

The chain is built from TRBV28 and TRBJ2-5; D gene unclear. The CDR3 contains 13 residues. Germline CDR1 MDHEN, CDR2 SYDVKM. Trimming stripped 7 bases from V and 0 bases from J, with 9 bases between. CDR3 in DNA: TGTGCCAGCACCCTTAATAACCAAGAGACCCAGTACTTC. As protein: CASTLNNQETQYF.

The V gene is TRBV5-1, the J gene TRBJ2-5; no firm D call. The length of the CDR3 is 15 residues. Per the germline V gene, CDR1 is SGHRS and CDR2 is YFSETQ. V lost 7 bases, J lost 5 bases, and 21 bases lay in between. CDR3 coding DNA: TGCGCCAGCGCCCCGGCGAGTCTCGTGGGTGAGACCCAGTACTTC. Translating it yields CASAPASLVGETQYF.

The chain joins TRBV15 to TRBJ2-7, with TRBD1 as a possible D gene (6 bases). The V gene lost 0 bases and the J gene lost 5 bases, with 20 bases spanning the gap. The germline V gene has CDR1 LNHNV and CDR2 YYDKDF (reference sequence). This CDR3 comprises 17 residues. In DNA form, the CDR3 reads TGTGCCACCAGCAGAGATTTATTTTCAGGGGCCCCCCACGAGCAGTACTTC. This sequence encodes CATSRDLFSGAPHEQYF.

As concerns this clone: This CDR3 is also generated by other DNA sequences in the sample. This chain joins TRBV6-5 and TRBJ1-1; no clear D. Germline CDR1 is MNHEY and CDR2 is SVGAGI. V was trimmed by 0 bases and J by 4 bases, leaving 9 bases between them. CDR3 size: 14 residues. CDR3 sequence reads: CASSYSGGGTEAFF. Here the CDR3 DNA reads TGTGCCAGCAGTTACTCTGGAGGAGGCACTGAAGCTTTCTTT.

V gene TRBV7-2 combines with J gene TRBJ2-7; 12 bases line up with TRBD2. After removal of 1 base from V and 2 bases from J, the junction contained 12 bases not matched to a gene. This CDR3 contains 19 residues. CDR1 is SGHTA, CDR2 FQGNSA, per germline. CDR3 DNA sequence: TGTGCCAGCAGCTTAGAACTAGCGGGAGGAGTAACCCCTCCCTACGAGCAGTACTTC. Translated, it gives CASSLELAGGVTPPYEQYF.

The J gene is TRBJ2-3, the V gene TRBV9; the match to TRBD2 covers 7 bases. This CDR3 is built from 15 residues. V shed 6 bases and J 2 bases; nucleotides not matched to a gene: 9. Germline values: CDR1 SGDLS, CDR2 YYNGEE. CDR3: CASTNGGGPTDTQYF. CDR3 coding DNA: TGTGCCAGCACGAATGGCGGGGGTCCCACAGATACGCAGTATTTT.

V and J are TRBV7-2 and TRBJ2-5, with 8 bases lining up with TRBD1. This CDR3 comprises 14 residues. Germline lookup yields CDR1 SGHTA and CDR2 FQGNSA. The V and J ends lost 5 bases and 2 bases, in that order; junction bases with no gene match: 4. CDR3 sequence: CASSTWTGQETQYF. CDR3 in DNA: TGTGCCAGCAGCACGTGGACAGGGCAAGAGACCCAGTACTTC.